This section outlines one T cell receptor (beta chain) sequence together with its context. This sample stems from a study of blood T cell repertoires in COVID-19. For the study at large: The United States, Italy and Spain provided the acute and convalescent COVID-19 samples. In each case, the material was cDNA or gDNA derived from T cells, B-cell-depleted T cells, or PBMCs.

The authors' processing: Estimated nucleated cell counts came from reference gene primer amplification. Using immunoSEQ multiplex PCR, the repertoire was profiled, and TCRdb retains in-frame clones only, with some absent. V and J calls and clone size are as listed in that table; D and trimming were resolved from the DNA. The sample contains 200,000 or so clones, around 75% of which appear only once. This CDR3 region has 12 residues. Looked up from germline, CDR1 is MDHEN and CDR2 is SYDVKM. V shed 5 bases and J shed 1 base, with 4 bases lying between them. This chain joins TRBV28 and TRBJ2-3; D remains unclear. The material sequenced was peripheral blood. The clonotype was recovered from a human donor in a cohort sampled during active COVID-19. Here the CDR3 reads CASSPGTDTQYF. DNA for the CDR3: TGTGCCAGCAGTCCTGGCACAGATACGCAGTATTTT. The full variable domain, completed using reference TRBV28 and TRBJ2-3, is DVKVTQSSRYLVKRTGEKVFLECVQDMDHENMFWYRQDPGLGLRLIYFSYDVKMKEKGDIPEGYSVSREKKERFSLILESASTNQTSMYLCASSPGTDTQYFGPGTRLTVL.